What follows is one TCR beta chain and its context. The target antigen is unknown. Built from TCR beta cDNA, the libraries had unique molecular identifiers in them. T cells, roughly 0.9 to 11 million of them, yielded some 500,000 cDNA molecules. TCRdb ran MiXCR on the PCR reads and lists one entry per CDR3 protein. In the table there are hundreds of thousands of distinct CDR3 sequences, around 64% of which are singletons. This specimen comes from a study of post-analysis software for immune sequencing data. Overall study context: The courses of disease that were included comprised relapsing-remitting, secondary progressive and progressive-relapsing multiple sclerosis. Study-wide results and caveats: Samples made in the same batch grouped tightly together by F measure. Those with multiple sclerosis, the patient group, showed significantly lower normalized Chao1 diversity than controls. Higher frequency in patients than in controls was seen for roughly five TRBV segments, with TRBV5-6, TRBV5-1 and TRBV20-1 among them.

CDR3 length equals 15 residues. In germline, CDR1 is DFQATT, CDR2 SNEGSKA (reference sequence). V dropped 2 bases and J dropped 0; count of bases not matched to a gene: 4. This TCR derives from a girl aged 2-10 years with multiple sclerosis. The V call is TRBV20-1, the J call TRBJ2-3, with 8 bases matching TRBD2. Sequencing input: blood. The CDR3 here is CSARNPSGSTDTQYF. The CDR3 DNA sequence: TGCAGTGCTAGAAACCCTAGCGGGAGCACAGATACGCAGTATTTT.